One sample yielded the 7 T cell receptor beta chains listed below, sequenced in a study of blood T cell repertoires in COVID-19. Some clones are missing from TCRdb's copy, which holds only in-frame ones; the method was immunoSEQ multiplex PCR. This sample has some 150,000 clones, with roughly 81% found just once. Sample: peripheral blood. The receptor source for this set is a man in his forties or fifties with acute or convalescent COVID-19.

The chain has TRBV4-2 and TRBJ2-2; D perhaps matches TRBD2 (6 bases). V was pared by 1 base and J by 4 bases, with 16 bases between. Germline V gives CDR1 LGHNA, CDR2 YNFKEQ. The CDR3 totals 17 residues. In nucleotides, the CDR3 is TGTGCCAGCAGCCAAGTCTCGGGGCAGGGAGGCACCGGGGAGCTGTTTTTT. It translates to CASSQVSGQGGTGELFF.

The chain uses TRBV18 and TRBJ1-1; D possibly corresponds to TRBD1 (6 bases). The germline gives CDR1 KGHSH, CDR2 LQKENI. Trimming removed 3 bases from V and 1 base from J, with 9 bases in between. This CDR3 is 14 amino acids long. CDR3 residues: CASSPMDRNTEAFF. In DNA, the CDR3 is TGTGCCAGCTCACCCATGGACAGGAACACTGAAGCTTTCTTT.

The V gene is TRBV7-9, the J gene TRBJ1-2; TRBD1 aligns across 7 bases. The length of the CDR3 is 19 residues. V lost 7 bases to trimming and J lost 8 bases; unmatched junction nucleotides: 28. Germline lookup yields CDR1 SEHNR and CDR2 FQNEAQ (reference sequence). CDR3 region: CASTLVLEAGGLGAFGYTF. The CDR3 nucleotides are TGTGCCAGCACCCTCGTATTAGAAGCAGGGGGTTTAGGGGCTTTCGGCTACACCTTC.

The chain uses TRBV3-1 (or the pseudogene TRBV3-2) and TRBJ1-5, with unresolved D. Looked up from germline, CDR1 is LGHDT and CDR2 is YNNKEL (reference sequence). The CDR3 is 15 residues long. The V gene lost 0 bases and the J gene lost 4 bases, with 10 bases spanning the gap. The CDR3 DNA is TGTGCCAGCAGCCAAGATGGAGGGAGGAATCAGCCCCAGCATTTT. This codes for CASSQDGGRNQPQHF.

V usage is TRBV7-6 and J usage is TRBJ2-1; D might be TRBD2 (6 bases). With 1 base removed from V and 0 bases from J, the gap between germline ends came to 13 bases. This CDR3 contains 17 residues. From germline, CDR1 is SGHVS and CDR2 FNYEAQ. The CDR3 DNA reads TGTGCCAGCAGCTTAGTCCGGGGGTCGAGCTCCTACAATGAGCAGTTCTTC. Protein sequence: CASSLVRGSSSYNEQFF. The entire variable domain, with the rest obtained from reference TRBV7-6 and TRBJ2-1, is as follows: GAGVSQSPRYKVTKRGQDVALRCDPISGHVSLYWYRQALGQGPEFLTYFNYEAQQDKSGLPNDRFSAERPEGSISTLTIQRTEQRDSAMYRCASSLVRGSSSYNEQFFGPGTRLTVL.

The J gene is TRBJ2-1, the V gene TRBV7-2; D ambiguous. The germline CDR1 and CDR2 sequences are SGHTA and FQGNSA. The V end lost 5 bases, the J end lost 11 bases, and 13 bases lay between the germline ends. The CDR3 sequence is 12 residues long. The DNA of the CDR3 is TGTGCCAGCAGCCCTCCTTCGACAAAGCAGTTCTTC. This translates into CASSPPSTKQFF. Combining the CDR3 with reference TRBV7-2 and TRBJ2-1 gives the whole variable domain GAGVSQSPSNKVTEKGKDVELRCDPISGHTALYWYRQSLGQGLEFLIYFQGNSAPDKSGLPSDRFSAERTGGSVSTLTIQRTQQEDSAVYLCASSPPSTKQFFGPGTRLTVL.

V usage is TRBV30 and J usage is TRBJ1-1, with D unclear. There are 14 residues in the CDR3. CDR1 is GTSNPN, CDR2 SVGIG, per germline (reference sequence). V was clipped by 2 bases and J by 0 bases, with 10 bases between them. CDR3 coding DNA: TGTGCCTGGAGTCTGACTGCCATGAACACTGAAGCTTTCTTT. Its translation: CAWSLTAMNTEAFF.